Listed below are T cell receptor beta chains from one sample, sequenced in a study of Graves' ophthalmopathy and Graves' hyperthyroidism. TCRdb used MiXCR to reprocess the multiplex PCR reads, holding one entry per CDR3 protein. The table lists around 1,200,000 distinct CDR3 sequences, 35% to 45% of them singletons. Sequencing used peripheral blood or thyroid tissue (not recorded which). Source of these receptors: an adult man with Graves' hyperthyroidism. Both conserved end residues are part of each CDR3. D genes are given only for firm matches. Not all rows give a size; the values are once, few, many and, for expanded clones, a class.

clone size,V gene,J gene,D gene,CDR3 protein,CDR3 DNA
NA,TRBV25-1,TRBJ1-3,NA,CASRDAGDSGNTIYF,TGTGCCAGCAGGGACGCAGGGGACTCTGGAAACACCATATATTTT
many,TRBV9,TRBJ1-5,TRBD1,CASSVGGGGGQPQHF,TGTGCCAGCAGCGTAGGAGGGGGCGGAGGTCAGCCCCAGCATTTT
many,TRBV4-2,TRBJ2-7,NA,CASSQEAGSRYEQYF,TGTGCCAGCAGCCAAGAGGCAGGGTCCCGCTACGAGCAGTACTTC
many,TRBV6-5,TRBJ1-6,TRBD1,CASSYSTRTGQGSSPLHF,TGTGCCAGCAGTTACTCCACCCGCACGGGACAGGGGAGTTCACCCCTCCACTTT
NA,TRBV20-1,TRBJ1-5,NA,CSARQRGSPQHF,TGCAGTGCTCGACAGAGGGGTTCTCCCCAGCATTTT
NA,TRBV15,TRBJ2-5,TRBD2,CASSHSGVGQETQYF,TGTGCCAGCAGCCATAGCGGGGTGGGCCAAGAGACCCAGTACTTC
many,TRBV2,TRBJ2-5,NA,CAGTAGQETQYF,TGTGCCGGCACGGCGGGCCAAGAGACCCAGTACTTC
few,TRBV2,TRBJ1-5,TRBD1,CANLGTGWNQPQHF,TGTGCCAACCTCGGGACAGGATGGAATCAGCCCCAGCATTTT
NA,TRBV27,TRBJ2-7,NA,CASGFNYEQYF,TGTGCCAGCGGTTTCAACTACGAGCAGTACTTC
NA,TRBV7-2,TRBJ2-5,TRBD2,CASSPRGGVSETQYF,TGTGCCAGCAGCCCCCGGGGGGGGGTATCGGAGACCCAGTACTTC
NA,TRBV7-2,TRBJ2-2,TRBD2,CASSLAAGRKLFF,TGTGCCAGCAGCTTAGCAGCGGGACGGAAGCTGTTTTTT
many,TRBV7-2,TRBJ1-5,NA,CASSLESDRRRWGSNQPQHF,TGTGCCAGCAGCTTAGAGTCGGACAGAAGACGGTGGGGTAGCAATCAGCCCCAGCATTTT
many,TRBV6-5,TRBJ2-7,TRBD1,CASSPKGGHEQYF,TGTGCCAGCAGTCCGAAAGGGGGCCACGAGCAGTACTTC
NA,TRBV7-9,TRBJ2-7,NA,CASSLTGPLEQYF,TGTGCCAGCAGCTTGACAGGTCCCCTCGAGCAGTACTTC
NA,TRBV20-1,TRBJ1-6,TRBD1,CSAPGQGGNSPLHF,TGCAGTGCGCCGGGACAGGGTGGGAATTCACCCCTCCACTTT
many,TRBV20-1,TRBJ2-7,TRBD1,CSARGQGSHEQYF,TGCAGTGCTAGAGGACAGGGTTCCCACGAGCAGTACTTC
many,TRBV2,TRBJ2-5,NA,CASSPFSTKETQYF,TGTGCCAGCAGCCCCTTTAGTACAAAGGAGACCCAGTACTTC
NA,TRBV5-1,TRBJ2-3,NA,CASSKYTGRKSTDTQYF,TGCGCCAGCAGCAAATACACAGGGCGAAAAAGCACAGATACGCAGTATTTT
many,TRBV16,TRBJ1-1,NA,CASSQSLRDTEAFF,TGTGCCAGCAGCCAATCTCTTAGAGACACTGAAGCTTTCTTT
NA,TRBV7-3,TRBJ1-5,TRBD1,CASSLSRTGGNQPQHF,TGTGCCAGCAGCTTAAGCCGAACAGGGGGCAATCAGCCCCAGCATTTT
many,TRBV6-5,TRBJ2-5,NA,CASQVPEETQYF,TGTGCCAGCCAGGTACCGGAAGAGACCCAGTACTTC
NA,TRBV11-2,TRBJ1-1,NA,CASSGVGGTNTEAFF,TGTGCCAGCAGCGGAGTGGGGGGCACGAACACTGAAGCTTTCTTT
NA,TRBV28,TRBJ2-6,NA,CASTTNAGANVLTF,TGTGCCAGCACCACGAACGCGGGGGCCAACGTCCTGACTTTC
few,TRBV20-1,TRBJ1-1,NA,CSALFGQRAFF,TGCAGTGCTCTCTTCGGACAACGAGCTTTCTTT
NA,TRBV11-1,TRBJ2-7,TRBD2,CASSLVRLASYEQYF,TGTGCCAGCAGCTTAGTGCGACTAGCGAGCTACGAGCAGTACTTC
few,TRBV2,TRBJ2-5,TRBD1,CASSVDLGQEETQYF,TGTGCCAGCAGCGTAGACTTAGGACAGGAGGAGACCCAGTACTTC
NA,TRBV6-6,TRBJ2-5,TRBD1,CASSKRDRGEAQYF,TGTGCCAGCAGTAAGAGGGACAGGGGAGAGGCCCAGTACTTC
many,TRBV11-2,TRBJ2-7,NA,CASSLPGAYEQYF,TGTGCCAGTAGCCTTCCCGGGGCCTACGAGCAGTACTTC
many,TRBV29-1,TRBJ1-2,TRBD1,CSVAPGTAIYGYTF,TGCAGCGTTGCTCCCGGGACAGCGATCTATGGCTACACCTTC
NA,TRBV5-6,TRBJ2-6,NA,CASSSKRSGANVLTF,TGTGCCAGCAGTTCTAAGCGGTCTGGGGCCAACGTCCTGACTTTC
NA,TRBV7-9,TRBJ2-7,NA,CASSQNSGAEQYF,TGTGCCAGCAGCCAGAATTCGGGGGCCGAGCAGTACTTC
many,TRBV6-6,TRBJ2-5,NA,CASSGTPKETQYF,TGTGCCAGCAGCGGGACTCCCAAAGAGACCCAGTACTTC
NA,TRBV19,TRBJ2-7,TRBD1,CASRGTATGMEQYF,TGTGCCAGTAGAGGGACAGCCACAGGTATGGAGCAGTACTTC
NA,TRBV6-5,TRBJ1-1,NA,CASSPVGNEAFF,TGTGCCAGCAGCCCCGTAGGAAATGAAGCTTTCTTT
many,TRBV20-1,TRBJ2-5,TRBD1,CSAQLLQGAVRETQYF,TGCAGTGCTCAGCTACTTCAGGGGGCAGTTAGGGAGACCCAGTACTTC
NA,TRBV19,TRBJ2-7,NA,CASSIGRVSIPPYEQYF,TGTGCCAGTAGTATAGGGCGGGTTTCGATCCCTCCGTACGAGCAGTACTTC
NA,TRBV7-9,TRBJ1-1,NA,CASSLTGGRGTEAFF,TGTGCCAGCAGCTTAACCGGAGGAAGGGGAACTGAAGCTTTCTTT
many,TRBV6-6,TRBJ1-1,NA,CASSLTPTEAFF,TGTGCCAGCAGCCTTACCCCGACTGAAGCTTTCTTT
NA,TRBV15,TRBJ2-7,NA,CATSRDLGASSYEQYF,TGTGCCACCAGCAGAGATTTGGGGGCGTCCTCCTACGAGCAGTACTTC
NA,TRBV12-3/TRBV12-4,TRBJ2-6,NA,CASSLIGGPGANVLTF,TGTGCCAGCAGTTTAATTGGGGGCCCAGGGGCCAACGTCCTGACTTTC
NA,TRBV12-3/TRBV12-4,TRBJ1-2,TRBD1,CASSRGTGSGANYGYTF,TGTGCCAGCAGTCGGGGGACAGGCTCAGGGGCTAACTATGGCTACACCTTC
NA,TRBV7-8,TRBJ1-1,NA,CASSQGLGTEAFF,TGTGCCAGCAGCCAGGGACTAGGGACTGAAGCTTTCTTT
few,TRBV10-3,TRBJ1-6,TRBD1,CAISGTGEANSPLHF,TGTGCCATCAGCGGGACAGGGGAAGCCAATTCACCCCTCCACTTT
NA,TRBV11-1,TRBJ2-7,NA,CASSLFGGAEFYEQYF,TGTGCCAGCAGTTTATTTGGAGGGGCCGAGTTCTACGAGCAGTACTTC
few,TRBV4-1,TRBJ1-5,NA,CASSQVLVEPQHF,TGCGCCAGCAGCCAAGTCTTAGTGGAGCCCCAGCATTTT
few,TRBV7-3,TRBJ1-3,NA,CASSRIGNSIYF,TGTGCCAGCAGCAGGATTGGAAACTCCATATATTTT
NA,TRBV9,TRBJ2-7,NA,CASGVSGEPSYEQYF,TGTGCCAGCGGCGTATCGGGGGAGCCCAGCTACGAGCAGTACTTC